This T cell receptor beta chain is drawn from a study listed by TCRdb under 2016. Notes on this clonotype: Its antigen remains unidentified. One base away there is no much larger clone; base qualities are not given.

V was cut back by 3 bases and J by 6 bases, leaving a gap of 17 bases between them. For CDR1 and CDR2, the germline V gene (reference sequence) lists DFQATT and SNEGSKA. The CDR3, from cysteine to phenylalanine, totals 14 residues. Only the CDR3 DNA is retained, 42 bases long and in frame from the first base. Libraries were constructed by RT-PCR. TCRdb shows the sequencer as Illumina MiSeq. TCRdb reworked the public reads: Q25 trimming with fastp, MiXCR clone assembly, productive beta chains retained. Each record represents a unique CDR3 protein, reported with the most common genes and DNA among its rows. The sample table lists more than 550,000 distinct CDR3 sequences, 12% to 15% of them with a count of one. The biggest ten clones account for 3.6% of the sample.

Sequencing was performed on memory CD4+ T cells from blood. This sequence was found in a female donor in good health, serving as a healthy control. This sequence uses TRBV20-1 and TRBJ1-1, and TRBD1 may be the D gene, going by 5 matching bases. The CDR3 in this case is CSARQGLLGAEAFF. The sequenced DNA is TGCAGTGCTAGGCAGGGACTACTGGGGGCTGAAGCTTTCTTT.